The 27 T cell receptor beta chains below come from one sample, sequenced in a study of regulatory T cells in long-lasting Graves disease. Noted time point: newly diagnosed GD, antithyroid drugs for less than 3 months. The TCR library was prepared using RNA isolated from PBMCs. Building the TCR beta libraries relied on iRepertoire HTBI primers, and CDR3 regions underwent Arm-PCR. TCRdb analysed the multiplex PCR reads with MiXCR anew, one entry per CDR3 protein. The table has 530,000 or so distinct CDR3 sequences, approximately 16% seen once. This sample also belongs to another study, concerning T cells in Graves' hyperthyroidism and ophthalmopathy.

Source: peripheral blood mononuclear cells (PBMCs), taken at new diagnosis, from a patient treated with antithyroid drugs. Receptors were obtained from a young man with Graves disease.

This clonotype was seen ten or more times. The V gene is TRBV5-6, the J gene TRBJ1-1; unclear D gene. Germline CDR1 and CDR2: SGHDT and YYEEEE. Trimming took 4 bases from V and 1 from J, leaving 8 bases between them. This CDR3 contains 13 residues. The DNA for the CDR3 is TGTGCCAGCAGCCCAGCTCAGAACACTGAAGCTTTCTTT. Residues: CASSPAQNTEAFF.

This chain's CDR3 is CASSEGVVGSNQPQHF. CDR3 coding DNA: TGTGCCAGCAGTGAAGGGGTGGTCGGTAGCAATCAGCCCCAGCATTTT. The chain carries TRBV6-1 and TRBJ1-5; D remains unclear. V lost 1 base and J 0 bases, leaving 10 bases between the germline ends. There are 16 residues in the CDR3. CDR1 and CDR2 from the germline V gene are MNHNS and SASEGT.

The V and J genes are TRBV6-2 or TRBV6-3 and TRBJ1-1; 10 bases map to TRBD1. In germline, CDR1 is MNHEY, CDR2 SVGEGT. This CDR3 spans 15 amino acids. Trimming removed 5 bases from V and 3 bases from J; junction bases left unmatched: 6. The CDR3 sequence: CASSATGGWYTEAFF. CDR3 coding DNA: TGTGCCAGCAGTGCGACAGGGGGCTGGTACACTGAAGCTTTCTTT.

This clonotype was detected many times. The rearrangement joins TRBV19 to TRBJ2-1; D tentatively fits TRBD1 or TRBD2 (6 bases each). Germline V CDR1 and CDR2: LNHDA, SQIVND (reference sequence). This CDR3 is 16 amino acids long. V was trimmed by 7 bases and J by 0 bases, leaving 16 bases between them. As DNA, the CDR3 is TGTGCCAGTAAAGGTGGGGGGCATAGCTCCTACAATGAGCAGTTCTTC. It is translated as CASKGGGHSSYNEQFF.

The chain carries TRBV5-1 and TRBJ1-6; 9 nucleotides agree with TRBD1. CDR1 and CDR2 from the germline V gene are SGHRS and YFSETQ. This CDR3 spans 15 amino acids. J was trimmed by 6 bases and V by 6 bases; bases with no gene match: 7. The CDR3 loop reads CASTETGGTNSPLHF. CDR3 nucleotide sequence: TGCGCCAGCACTGAAACAGGGGGCACTAATTCACCCCTCCACTTT.

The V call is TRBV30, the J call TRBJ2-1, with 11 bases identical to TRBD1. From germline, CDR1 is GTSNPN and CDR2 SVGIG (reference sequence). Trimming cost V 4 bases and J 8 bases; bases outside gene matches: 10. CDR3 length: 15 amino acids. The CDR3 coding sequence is TGTGCCTGGATTGACCGGGACAGGGGGAGGCATGAGCAGTTCTTC. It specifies CAWIDRDRGRHEQFF.

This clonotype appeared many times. As DNA, the CDR3 is TGCGCCAGCAGGCCCCTAGCGGGAGGGCCTTATGAGCAGTTCTTC. Translated, it gives CASRPLAGGPYEQFF. The chain uses TRBV5-1 and TRBJ2-1; 12 nucleotides line up with TRBD2. Trimming took 5 bases from V and 8 from J; bases not matched to a gene: 8. There are 15 residues in the CDR3. Germline loops: CDR1 SGHRS, CDR2 YFSETQ.

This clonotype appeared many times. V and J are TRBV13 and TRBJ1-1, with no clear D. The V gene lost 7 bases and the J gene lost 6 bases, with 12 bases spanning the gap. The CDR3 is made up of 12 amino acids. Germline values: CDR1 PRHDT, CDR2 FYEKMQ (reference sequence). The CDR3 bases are TGTGCCAGCAATATTCGTGGGGCTGAAGCTTTCTTT. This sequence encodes CASNIRGAEAFF.

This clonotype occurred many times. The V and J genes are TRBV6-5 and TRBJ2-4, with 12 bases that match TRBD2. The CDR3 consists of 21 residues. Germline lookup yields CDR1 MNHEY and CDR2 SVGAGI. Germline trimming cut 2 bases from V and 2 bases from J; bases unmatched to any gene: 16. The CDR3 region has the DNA TGTGCCAGCAGTTACCCACCCGGCCTAGCGGGAGGGCCGTTAACCAAAAACATTCAGTACTTC. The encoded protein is CASSYPPGLAGGPLTKNIQYF.

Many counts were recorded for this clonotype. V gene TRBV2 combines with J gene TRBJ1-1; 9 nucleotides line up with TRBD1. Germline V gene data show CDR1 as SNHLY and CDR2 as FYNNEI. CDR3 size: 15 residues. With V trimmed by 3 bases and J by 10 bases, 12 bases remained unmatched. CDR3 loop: CASSDTGGQGGVAFF. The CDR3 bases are TGTGCCAGCAGTGATACAGGGGGCCAAGGAGGCGTAGCTTTCTTT.

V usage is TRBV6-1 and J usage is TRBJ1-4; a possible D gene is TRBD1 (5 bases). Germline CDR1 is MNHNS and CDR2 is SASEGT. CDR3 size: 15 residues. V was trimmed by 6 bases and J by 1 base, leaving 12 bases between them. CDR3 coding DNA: TGTGCCAGCAGACCGGGACCCCTAACTAATGAAAAACTGTTTTTT. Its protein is CASRPGPLTNEKLFF.

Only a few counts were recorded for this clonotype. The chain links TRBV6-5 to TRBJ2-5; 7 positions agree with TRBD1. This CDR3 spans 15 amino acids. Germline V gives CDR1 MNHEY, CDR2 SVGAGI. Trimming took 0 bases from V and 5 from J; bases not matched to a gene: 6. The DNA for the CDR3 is TGTGCCAGCAGTTACTCGAGTGACAGGGTCGAGACCCAGTACTTC. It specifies CASSYSSDRVETQYF.

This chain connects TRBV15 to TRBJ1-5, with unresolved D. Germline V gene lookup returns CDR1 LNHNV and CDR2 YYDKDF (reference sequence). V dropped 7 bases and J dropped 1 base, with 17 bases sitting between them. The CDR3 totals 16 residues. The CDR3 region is CATTMGGVGSNQPQHF. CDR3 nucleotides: TGTGCCACCACCATGGGAGGTGTAGGGAGCAATCAGCCCCAGCATTTT.

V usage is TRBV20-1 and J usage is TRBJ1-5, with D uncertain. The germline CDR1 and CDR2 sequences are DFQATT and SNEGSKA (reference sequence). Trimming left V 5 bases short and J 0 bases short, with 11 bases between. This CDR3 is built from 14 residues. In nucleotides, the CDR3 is TGCAGTGCTCCGGCATTTGCTAGCAATCAGCCCCAGCATTTT. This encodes CSAPAFASNQPQHF.

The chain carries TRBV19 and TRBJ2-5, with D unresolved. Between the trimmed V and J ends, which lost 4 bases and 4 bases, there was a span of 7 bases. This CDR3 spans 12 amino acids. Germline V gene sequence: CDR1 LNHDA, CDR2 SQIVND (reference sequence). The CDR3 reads CASSSIGETQYF. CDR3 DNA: TGTGCCAGTAGTAGTATAGGAGAGACCCAGTACTTC.

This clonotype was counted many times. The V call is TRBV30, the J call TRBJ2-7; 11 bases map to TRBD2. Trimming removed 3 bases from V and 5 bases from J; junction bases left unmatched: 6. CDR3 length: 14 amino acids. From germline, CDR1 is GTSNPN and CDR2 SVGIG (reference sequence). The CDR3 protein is CAWRRTSGRNEQYF. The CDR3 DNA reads TGTGCCTGGAGGAGAACTAGCGGGAGAAACGAGCAGTACTTC.

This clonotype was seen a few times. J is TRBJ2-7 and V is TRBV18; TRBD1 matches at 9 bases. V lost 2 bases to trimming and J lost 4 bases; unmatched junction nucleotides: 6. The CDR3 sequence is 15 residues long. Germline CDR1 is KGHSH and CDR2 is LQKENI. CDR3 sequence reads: CASSPVGDRAYEQYF. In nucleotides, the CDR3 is TGTGCCAGCTCACCAGTTGGGGACAGGGCTTACGAGCAGTACTTC. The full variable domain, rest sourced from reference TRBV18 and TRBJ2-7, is NAGVMQNPRHLVRRRGQEARLRCSPMKGHSHVYWYRQLPEEGLKFMVYLQKENIIDESGMPKERFSAEFPKEGPSILRIQQVVRGDSAAYFCASSPVGDRAYEQYFGPGTRLTVT.

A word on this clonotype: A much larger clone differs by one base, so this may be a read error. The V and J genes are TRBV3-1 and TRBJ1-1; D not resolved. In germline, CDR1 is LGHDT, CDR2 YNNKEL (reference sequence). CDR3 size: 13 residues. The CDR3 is CAGSRKTNTEAFF. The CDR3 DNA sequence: TGTGCCGGCAGCCGGAAAACGAACACTGAAGCTTTCTTT.

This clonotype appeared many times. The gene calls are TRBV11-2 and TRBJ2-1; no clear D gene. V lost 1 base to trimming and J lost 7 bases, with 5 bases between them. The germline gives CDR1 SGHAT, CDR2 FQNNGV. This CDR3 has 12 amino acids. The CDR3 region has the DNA TGTGCCAGCAGCTTAGGCTGGAATGAGCAGTTCTTC. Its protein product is CASSLGWNEQFF.

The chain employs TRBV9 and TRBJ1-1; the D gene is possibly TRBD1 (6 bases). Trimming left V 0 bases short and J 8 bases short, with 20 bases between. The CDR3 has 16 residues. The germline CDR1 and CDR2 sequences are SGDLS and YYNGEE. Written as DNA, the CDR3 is TGTGCCAGCAGCGTAGCCCCTGGACAGACCCCCTTAGAAGCTTTCTTT. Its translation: CASSVAPGQTPLEAFF. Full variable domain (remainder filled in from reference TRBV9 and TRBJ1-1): DSGVTQTPKHLITATGQRVTLRCSPRSGDLSVYWYQQSLDQGLQFLIQYYNGEERAKGNILERFSAQQFPDLHSELNLSSLELGDSALYFCASSVAPGQTPLEAFFGQGTRLTVV.

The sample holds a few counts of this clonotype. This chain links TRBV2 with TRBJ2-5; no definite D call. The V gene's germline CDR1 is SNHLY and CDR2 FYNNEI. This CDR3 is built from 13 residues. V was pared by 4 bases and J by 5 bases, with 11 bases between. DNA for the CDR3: TGTGCCAGCAGTGTTGCGGTTTGGGAGACCCAGTACTTC. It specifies CASSVAVWETQYF.

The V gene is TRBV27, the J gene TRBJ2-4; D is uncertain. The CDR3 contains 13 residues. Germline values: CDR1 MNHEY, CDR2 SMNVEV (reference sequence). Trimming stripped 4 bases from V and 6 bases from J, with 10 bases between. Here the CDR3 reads CASSYGVGNIQYF. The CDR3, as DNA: TGTGCCAGCAGTTATGGGGTGGGAAACATTCAGTACTTC.

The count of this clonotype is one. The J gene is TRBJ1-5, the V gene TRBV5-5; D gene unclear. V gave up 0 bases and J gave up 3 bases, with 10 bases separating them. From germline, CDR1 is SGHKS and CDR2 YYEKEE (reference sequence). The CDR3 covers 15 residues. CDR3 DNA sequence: TGTGCCAGCAGCTTGGGGTTTGAGATCAATCAGCCCCAGCATTTT. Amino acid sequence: CASSLGFEINQPQHF.

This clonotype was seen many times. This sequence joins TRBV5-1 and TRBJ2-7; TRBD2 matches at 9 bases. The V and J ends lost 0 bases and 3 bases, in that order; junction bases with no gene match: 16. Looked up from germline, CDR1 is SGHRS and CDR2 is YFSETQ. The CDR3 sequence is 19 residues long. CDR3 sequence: CASSLAWLAGNPFHYEQYF. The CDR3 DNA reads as TGCGCCAGCAGCTTGGCCTGGCTAGCGGGAAATCCCTTCCACTACGAGCAGTACTTC.

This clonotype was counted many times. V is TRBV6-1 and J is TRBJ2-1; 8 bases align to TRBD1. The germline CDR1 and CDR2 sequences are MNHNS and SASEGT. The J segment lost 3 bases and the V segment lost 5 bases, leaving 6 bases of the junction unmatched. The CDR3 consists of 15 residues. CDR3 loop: CASSTDRVGYNEQFF. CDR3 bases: TGTGCCAGCAGTACGGACAGGGTGGGCTACAATGAGCAGTTCTTC.

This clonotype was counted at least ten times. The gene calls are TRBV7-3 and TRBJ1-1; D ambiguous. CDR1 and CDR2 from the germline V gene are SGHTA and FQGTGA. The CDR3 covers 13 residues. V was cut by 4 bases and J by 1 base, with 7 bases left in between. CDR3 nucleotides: TGTGCCAGCAGCTCGGAGAGGAACACTGAAGCTTTCTTT. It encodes CASSSERNTEAFF.

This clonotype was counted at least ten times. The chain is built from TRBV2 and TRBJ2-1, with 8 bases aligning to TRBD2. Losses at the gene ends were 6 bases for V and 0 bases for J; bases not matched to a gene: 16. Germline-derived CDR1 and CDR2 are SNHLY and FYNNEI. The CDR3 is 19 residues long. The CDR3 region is CASRPWGETSGSSYNEQFF. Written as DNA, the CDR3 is TGTGCCAGCAGACCTTGGGGGGAGACGAGCGGGAGCTCCTACAATGAGCAGTTCTTC.